Below are 14 T cell receptor beta chains sequenced from a single sample in a study of OX40 agonist ivuxolimab in advanced cancers. TCRdb's copy holds only in-frame clones and misses some; the assay was immunoSEQ multiplex PCR. The sample includes 55,000 to 70,000 clones, about 90% of them seen just once. The starting material was CD4+ or CD8+ T cells sorted from blood, obtained in a trial of the OX40 agonist ivuxolimab. The receptors come from an adult with an advanced solid tumor such as melanoma, head and neck, liver or kidney cancer.

As DNA, the CDR3 is TGTGCCAGCAGCTCAACGGGGGGGTCGTACGAGCAGTACTTC. Its protein product is CASSSTGGSYEQYF. The V gene is TRBV7-9, the J gene TRBJ2-7; TRBD2 agrees at 8 bases. Losses at the gene ends were 4 bases for V and 4 bases for J; bases not matched to a gene: 6. Germline V CDR1 and CDR2: SEHNR, FQNEAQ (reference sequence). The CDR3 is made up of 14 amino acids.

The rearrangement joins TRBV5-1 to TRBJ2-7; 9 bases are a match to TRBD1. CDR3 length: 15 amino acids. Germline CDR1 reads SGHRS; CDR2 reads YFSETQ. With 4 bases clipped from V and 5 bases from J, the junction kept 10 bases outside the gene matches. The CDR3 coding sequence is TGCGCCAGCAGCGCCACCGGGACAGGGCTGGACGAGCAGTACTTC. Translation: CASSATGTGLDEQYF.

The chain recombines TRBV4-3 with TRBJ2-6; D is perhaps TRBD1 (6 bases). Germline loops: CDR1 LGHNA, CDR2 YSLEER. The CDR3 sequence is 18 residues long. Trimming stripped 1 base from V and 0 bases from J, with 13 bases between. This CDR3 is CASSQGGQGFSGANVLTF. CDR3 coding DNA: TGCGCCAGCAGCCAAGGGGGGCAGGGCTTCTCTGGGGCCAACGTCCTGACTTTC.

V gene TRBV7-9 combines with J gene TRBJ1-2; D remains ambiguous. There are 15 residues in the CDR3. Trimming removed 2 bases at V and 4 bases at J, with 14 bases between. Germline V CDR1 and CDR2: SEHNR, FQNEAQ (reference sequence). The CDR3 nucleotides are TGTGCCAGCAGCTTAATGGCCTCGGAGGGCTATGGCTACACCTTC. Its protein product is CASSLMASEGYGYTF.

The chain has TRBV11-3 and TRBJ1-1; D gene ambiguous. Per the germline V gene, CDR1 is SGHNT and CDR2 is YENEEA. The V end lost 1 base, the J end lost 1 base, and 7 bases lay between the germline ends. There are 14 residues in the CDR3. In DNA, the CDR3 is TGTGCCAGCAGCTTAGTCATGGGGAACACTGAAGCTTTCTTT. Translation: CASSLVMGNTEAFF.

A note on this clone: This same CDR3 is encoded by further DNA sequences in the sample. The chain carries TRBV20-1 and TRBJ2-7, with D perhaps TRBD1 or TRBD2 (5 bases each). The CDR3 sequence is 11 residues long. Germline CDR1 DFQATT, CDR2 SNEGSKA (reference sequence). V shed 3 bases and J shed 7 bases, with 10 bases lying between them. CDR3 region: CSARGPGEQYF. The CDR3, as DNA: TGCAGTGCTAGGGGACCGGGGGAGCAGTACTTC.

The chain has TRBV28 and TRBJ1-1; no definite D call. Trimming cost V 7 bases and J 3 bases, with 12 bases left between them. This CDR3 spans 13 amino acids. The germline gives CDR1 MDHEN, CDR2 SYDVKM. This CDR3 is CASTPQIHTEAFF. In DNA form, the CDR3 reads TGTGCCAGCACCCCCCAAATTCACACTGAAGCTTTCTTT.

For this clone: At one of its ends the junction is not consistent with the germline gene, which may arise from a read error. This chain connects TRBV4-3 to TRBJ1-6; 7 bases line up with TRBD1. Germline CDR1 and CDR2: LGHNA and YSLEER. This CDR3 region has 16 residues. CDR3 residues: CASRQALGQYNSPLHF. The DNA for the CDR3 is TGCGCCAGCAGACAAGCTCTGGGACAGTATAATTCACCCCTCCACTTT.

The chain links TRBV7-2 to TRBJ2-1, with TRBD2 matching 8 bases. The CDR3 sequence is 16 residues long. Germline CDR1 is SGHTA and CDR2 is FQGNSA. J gave up 8 bases and V 6 bases, and 15 bases lay outside the gene matches. CDR3 DNA sequence: TGTGCCAGCAGGGAAGCGGGGGCCGCACCTGCCGATGAGCAGTTCTTC. Residues: CASREAGAAPADEQFF.

This clone was counted a single time. The chain combines TRBV15 with TRBJ2-1; D not resolved. This CDR3 spans 14 amino acids. Germline CDR1 is LNHNV and CDR2 is YYDKDF (reference sequence). V was cut by 3 bases and J by 9 bases, with 15 bases left in between. The CDR3 region has the DNA TGTGCCACCAGCAGGGAAGATGCCAGGACTGAGCAGTTCTTC. Protein: CATSREDARTEQFF.

The chain carries TRBV5-6 and TRBJ2-7; D gene unclear. The V gene's germline CDR1 is SGHDT and CDR2 YYEEEE. The CDR3 contains 14 residues. The V end was cut by 0 bases, the J end by 0 bases, with 7 bases between. The CDR3 nucleotides are TGTGCCAGCAGCTTGGAGTACAGCTCCTACGAGCAGTACTTC. Residues: CASSLEYSSYEQYF.

About this clone itself: A read error may produce the germline difference seen at one junction end. The CDR3 reads CASSLDPGRASGNF. CDR3 nucleotides: TGCGCCAGCAGCTTAGACCCCGGAAGGGCGTCGGGGAACTTC. The chain is built from TRBV5-1 and TRBJ2-5, with D maybe TRBD2 (5 bases). The CDR3 spans 14 residues. CDR1 and CDR2 from the germline V gene are SGHRS and YFSETQ.

J is TRBJ1-1 and V is TRBV7-9, with a weak D call TRBD1 (6 bases). Looked up from germline, CDR1 is SEHNR and CDR2 is FQNEAQ (reference sequence). The length of the CDR3 is 13 residues. The V end was cut by 5 bases, the J end by 3 bases, with 10 bases between. The CDR3 DNA follows: TGTGCCAGCAGCAAACAGGGACACACTGAAGCTTTCTTT. This sequence encodes CASSKQGHTEAFF.

This chain joins TRBV5-1 and TRBJ2-7; 14 bases are a match to TRBD2. Germline CDR1 reads SGHRS; CDR2 reads YFSETQ. The CDR3 sequence is 14 residues long. V lost 4 bases to trimming and J lost 6 bases; unmatched junction nucleotides: 3. The CDR3: CASSPGLAGGEQYF. CDR3 DNA sequence: TGCGCCAGCAGCCCCGGACTAGCGGGAGGCGAGCAGTACTTC.